These T cell receptor beta chains were read from a single sample in a study of blood T cell repertoires in COVID-19. Produced via immunoSEQ multiplex PCR; TCRdb's table is partial and in-frame only. The sample records about 110,000 clones, 75% to 95% being singletons. Source material: peripheral blood. The receptors were gathered from a woman between 25 and 40 years old with acute or convalescent COVID-19. CDR3s include the opening cysteine and the closing phenylalanine or tryptophan. The D gene is left open where the match is weak. Not every row has a clone size; where given, it reads once, few, many or a size class.

clone_size: -
d_call: -
j_call: TRBJ1-2
v_call: TRBV4-2
cdr3_nt: TGTGCCAGCAGCCAAGATCGAGGGGGCTATGGCTACACCTTC
cdr3_aa: CASSQDRGGYGYTF

clone_size: few
d_call: TRBD2
j_call: TRBJ2-1
v_call: TRBV7-9
cdr3_nt: TGTGCCAGCAGCTTACCGGGACTAGCGGGAGAGGGTGAGCAGTTCTTC
cdr3_aa: CASSLPGLAGEGEQFF

clone_size: -
d_call: -
j_call: TRBJ1-2
v_call: TRBV19
cdr3_nt: TGTGCCAGTAGTCCCATCGGGAGCAACTATGGCTACACCTTC
cdr3_aa: CASSPIGSNYGYTF

clone_size: -
d_call: -
j_call: TRBJ1-5
v_call: TRBV9
cdr3_nt: TGTGCCAGCAGCCCCGGGGGGGCCAGCAATCAGCCCCAGCATTTT
cdr3_aa: CASSPGGASNQPQHF

clone_size: once
d_call: -
j_call: TRBJ2-1
v_call: TRBV7-2
cdr3_nt: TGTGCCAGCAGCTTAGTAGGGGGCAATGAGCAGTTCTTC
cdr3_aa: CASSLVGGNEQFF

clone_size: -
d_call: TRBD2
j_call: TRBJ2-7
v_call: TRBV7-2
cdr3_nt: TGTGCCAGCAGCTTAAGCGGACTAGCGTCAGGAACCTACGAGCAGTACTTC
cdr3_aa: CASSLSGLASGTYEQYF

clone_size: -
d_call: TRBD1
j_call: TRBJ2-7
v_call: TRBV9
cdr3_nt: TGTGCCAGCAGCCAGGGGCCGGGTGGGACAGGGGACGAGCAGTACTTC
cdr3_aa: CASSQGPGGTGDEQYF

clone_size: -
d_call: TRBD1
j_call: TRBJ1-4
v_call: TRBV7-8
cdr3_nt: TGTGCCAGCAGCTGGACAGGGCCTACTGAAAAACTGTTTTTT
cdr3_aa: CASSWTGPTEKLFF

clone_size: -
d_call: TRBD1
j_call: TRBJ1-4
v_call: TRBV12-3/TRBV12-4
cdr3_nt: TGTGCCAGCAATACAGGGGGGGAAGAAAAACTGTTTTTT
cdr3_aa: CASNTGGEEKLFF

clone_size: -
d_call: -
j_call: TRBJ1-1
v_call: TRBV6-6
cdr3_nt: TGTGCCAGCAGATCTCACAGGGCTCTGGACACTGAAGCTTTCTTT
cdr3_aa: CASRSHRALDTEAFF

clone_size: once
d_call: -
j_call: TRBJ1-3
v_call: TRBV7-6
cdr3_nt: TGTGCCAGCAGCTTAGGCGGGGGGGCTGGAAACACCATATATTTT
cdr3_aa: CASSLGGGAGNTIYF

clone_size: few
d_call: TRBD1
j_call: TRBJ1-4
v_call: TRBV3-1/TRBV3-2
cdr3_nt: TGTGCCAGCAGCCCATTCCGGACAGGGTCTAATGAAAAACTGTTTTTT
cdr3_aa: CASSPFRTGSNEKLFF

clone_size: -
d_call: -
j_call: TRBJ1-4
v_call: TRBV29-1
cdr3_nt: TGCAGCGTTATACTGACTACAACTAATGAAAAACTGTTTTTT
cdr3_aa: CSVILTTTNEKLFF

clone_size: -
d_call: TRBD1
j_call: TRBJ1-6
v_call: TRBV5-1
cdr3_nt: TGCGCCAGCAGCGAGGGACAGGCCCGGGGTTCACCCCTCCACTTT
cdr3_aa: CASSEGQARGSPLHF

clone_size: -
d_call: TRBD2
j_call: TRBJ2-1
v_call: TRBV6-2/TRBV6-3
cdr3_nt: TGTGCCAGCAGTTACACCCTAGCGGGAGGCGGTGAGCAGTTCTTC
cdr3_aa: CASSYTLAGGGEQFF

clone_size: -
d_call: -
j_call: TRBJ2-1
v_call: TRBV19
cdr3_nt: TGTGCCAGTAGCATTAAAGGGGGGGAGATATACAATGAGCAGTTCTTC
cdr3_aa: CASSIKGGEIYNEQFF

clone_size: -
d_call: -
j_call: TRBJ1-6
v_call: TRBV27
cdr3_nt: TGTGCCAGCAGTTTAAGCGGGATGTCAGCGAATTCACCCCTCCACTTT
cdr3_aa: CASSLSGMSANSPLHF

clone_size: -
d_call: -
j_call: TRBJ1-3
v_call: TRBV24-1
cdr3_nt: TGTGCCACCAGTGATCCAGGGTCCTCTGGAAACACCATATATTTT
cdr3_aa: CATSDPGSSGNTIYF

clone_size: -
d_call: -
j_call: TRBJ2-1
v_call: TRBV29-1
cdr3_nt: TGCAGCGTCGTGGCGGAAGCCTTCTACAATGAGCAGTTCTTC
cdr3_aa: CSVVAEAFYNEQFF

clone_size: once
d_call: TRBD2
j_call: TRBJ2-7
v_call: TRBV10-2
cdr3_nt: TGCGCCAGCAGTGAGGCAACTAGCGGGAGCCCGCAGTACTTC
cdr3_aa: CASSEATSGSPQYF

clone_size: -
d_call: TRBD2
j_call: TRBJ2-7
v_call: TRBV27
cdr3_nt: TGTGCCAGCAGGTTGGGGGGGTCACACTACGAGCAGTACTTC
cdr3_aa: CASRLGGSHYEQYF

clone_size: -
d_call: -
j_call: TRBJ2-7
v_call: TRBV28
cdr3_nt: TGTGCCAGCAGTTTCTCTGTGGCTTCCTACGAGCAGTACTTC
cdr3_aa: CASSFSVASYEQYF

clone_size: -
d_call: -
j_call: TRBJ2-1
v_call: TRBV21-1
cdr3_nt: TGTGCCAGCAGCTCCCAGGACAGGGCTAAGTTCTTC
cdr3_aa: CASSSQDRAKFF

clone_size: once
d_call: TRBD1
j_call: TRBJ2-7
v_call: TRBV28
cdr3_nt: TGTGCCAGCAGTACCCCCTCCGGGACAGCTAGACAAGTGCAGTACTTC
cdr3_aa: CASSTPSGTARQVQYF

clone_size: -
d_call: -
j_call: TRBJ1-2
v_call: TRBV19
cdr3_nt: TGTGCCAGTAGTATTAACAATAACTATGGCTACACCTTC
cdr3_aa: CASSINNNYGYTF